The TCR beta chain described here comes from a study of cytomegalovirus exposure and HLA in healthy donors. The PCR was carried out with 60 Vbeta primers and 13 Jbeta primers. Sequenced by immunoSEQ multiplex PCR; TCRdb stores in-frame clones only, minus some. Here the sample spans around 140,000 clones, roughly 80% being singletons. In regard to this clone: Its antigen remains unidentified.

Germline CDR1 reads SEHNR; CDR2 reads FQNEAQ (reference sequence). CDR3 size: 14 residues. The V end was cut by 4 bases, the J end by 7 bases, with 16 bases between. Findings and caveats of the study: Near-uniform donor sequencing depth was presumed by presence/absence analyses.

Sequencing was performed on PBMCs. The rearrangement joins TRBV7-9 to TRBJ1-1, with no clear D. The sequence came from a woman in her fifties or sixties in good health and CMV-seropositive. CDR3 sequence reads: CASSSRVSVFEAFF. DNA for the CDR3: TGTGCCAGCAGCTCCCGAGTCTCGGTTTTTGAAGCTTTCTTT.